The clone carrying this T cell receptor (beta chain) has only one observation. Its cognate antigen is unknown. Some clones are missing from TCRdb's copy, which holds only in-frame ones; the method was immunoSEQ multiplex PCR. The data hold about 26,000 clones, with roughly 82% observed a single time. The entry originates in a study of graft-versus-host responses after intestinal transplantation. The sequences come from unstimulated CD4+ T cells sorted from spleen or lymph node cells, collected before intestinal transplant. The sequence was collected from a human donor who received an intestinal transplant.

DNA for the CDR3: TGTGCCAGTAGTGTCGAGGGGCTGGGAGGAGAGACCCAGTACTTC. As protein: CASSVEGLGGETQYF. The rearrangement links TRBV19 to TRBJ2-5; the D gene is possibly TRBD2 (6 bases). This CDR3 is built from 15 residues. Germline values: CDR1 LNHDA, CDR2 SQIVND (reference sequence). The V end was cut by 5 bases, the J end by 4 bases, with 17 bases between.